One and the same sample provided the 14 T cell receptor beta chains below, sequenced in a study of blood T cell repertoires in COVID-19 (dated by TCRdb to about 2020). The library was generated by the immunoSEQ multiplex PCR assay. The immuneACCESS repertoire file appears here via TCRdb, limited to in-frame rearrangements. These files lack a portion of the clones; in checked studies, under half of the deficit traces to unresolved V genes, and the cause of the others is not known. The sample table holds a few hundred thousand clones, of which about 88% were seen once. The ten top clones hold about 3% of the sample. The source material was PBMCs or T cells enriched from blood (not recorded which). The receptors derive from a woman aged 25 to 45 who had recovered from COVID-19.

This chain joins TRBV28 and TRBJ1-1; D is possibly TRBD1 (6 bases). The CDR3 length is 13 residues. Germline CDR1 is MDHEN and CDR2 is SYDVKM. V lost 11 bases, J lost 0 bases, and 13 bases lay in between. CDR3 region: CAHATGMNTEAFF. The CDR3 DNA reads as TGTGCCCACGCTACAGGGATGAACACTGAAGCTTTCTTT. The full variable domain, its missing parts supplied by reference TRBV28 and TRBJ1-1, is DVKVTQSSRYLVKRTGEKVFLECVQDMDHENMFWYRQDPGLGLRLIYFSYDVKMKEKGDIPEGYSVSREKKERFSLILESASTNQTSMYLCAHATGMNTEAFFGQGTRLTVV.

The chain combines TRBV15 with TRBJ2-2; 10 bases line up with TRBD2. Germline CDR1 is LNHNV and CDR2 is YYDKDF (reference sequence). CDR3 length equals 20 residues. Trimming took 0 bases from V and 1 from J; bases not matched to a gene: 11. CDR3 in amino acids: CATSRDIFPRLAGNTGELFF. The CDR3 DNA sequence: TGTGCCACCAGCAGAGATATTTTCCCCCGACTAGCGGGGAACACCGGGGAGCTGTTTTTT.

This chain joins TRBV10-1 and TRBJ2-7, with 7 bases matching TRBD1. The CDR3 spans 14 residues. J was trimmed by 6 bases and V by 3 bases; bases with no gene match: 8. Germline values: CDR1 WNHNN, CDR2 SYGVQD (reference sequence). For the CDR3, the DNA is TGCGCCAGCAGTGATGGTCAGGGGGTTGGCGAGCAGTACTTC. Residues: CASSDGQGVGEQYF.

V gene TRBV5-6 combines with J gene TRBJ2-3; 10 bases map to TRBD2. This CDR3 is built from 16 residues. Losses at the gene ends were 3 bases for V and 2 bases for J; bases not matched to a gene: 6. Germline V gene sequence: CDR1 SGHDT, CDR2 YYEEEE. CDR3 in amino acids: CASSWEAGGNTDTQYF. CDR3 in DNA: TGTGCCAGCAGCTGGGAAGCGGGAGGGAACACAGATACGCAGTATTTT.

The CDR3 DNA reads TGCGCCAGCAGCGTTCGGACAGGGGGTTCGGAGACCCAGTACTTC. Translating it yields CASSVRTGGSETQYF. This chain links TRBV5-1 with TRBJ2-5; 10 positions agree with TRBD1. The V and J ends lost 4 bases and 5 bases, in that order; junction bases with no gene match: 8. From germline, CDR1 is SGHRS and CDR2 YFSETQ. The CDR3 is 15 residues long.

This clone has a single count. This sequence joins TRBV7-6 and TRBJ2-5; 11 bases match TRBD2. V lost 4 bases, J lost 7 bases, and 8 bases stayed unmatched. The CDR3 has 15 residues. Germline V gene data show CDR1 as SGHVS and CDR2 as FNYEAQ. In DNA form, the CDR3 reads TGTGCCAGCAGCTCCTTAGCGGGAGGGCCGGGGACCCAGTACTTC. This codes for CASSSLAGGPGTQYF.

V is TRBV5-1 and J is TRBJ1-2; TRBD1 matches at 9 bases. The ends lost 3 bases at V and 6 bases at J; junction bases unmatched: 6. This CDR3 region has 14 residues. Germline loops: CDR1 SGHRS, CDR2 YFSETQ. The chain's CDR3 is CASSWGTGRDGYTF. CDR3 DNA sequence: TGCGCCAGCAGCTGGGGGACAGGGCGGGATGGCTACACCTTC.

This chain joins TRBV9 and TRBJ2-3, with D uncertain. The V end lost 4 bases, the J end lost 6 bases, and 12 bases lay between the germline ends. CDR3 length equals 13 residues. Germline CDR1 SGDLS, CDR2 YYNGEE. CDR3 amino acids: CASSPTFGDTQYF. As DNA, the CDR3 is TGTGCCAGCAGCCCCACCTTCGGGGATACGCAGTATTTT.

The table lists this clone with a count of one. This sequence joins TRBV15 and TRBJ2-7; maybe TRBD2 (6 bases). From germline, CDR1 is LNHNV and CDR2 YYDKDF (reference sequence). V was pared by 0 bases and J by 12 bases, with 12 bases between. The CDR3 runs 12 residues. CDR3 coding DNA: TGTGCCACCAGCAGAGATCGCAGCGGGCCGTACTTC. It encodes CATSRDRSGPYF.

CDR3 loop: CASSSGGKGGGKTQYF. CDR3 bases: TGTGCCAGCAGCTCGGGAGGGAAAGGTGGGGGGAAGACCCAGTACTTC. This rearrangement joins TRBV5-6 to TRBJ2-5; the match to TRBD2 covers 8 bases. After removal of 3 bases from V and 6 bases from J, the junction contained 13 bases not matched to a gene. The CDR3 runs 16 residues. Germline V CDR1 and CDR2: SGHDT, YYEEEE.

This chain links TRBV19 with TRBJ2-5; 8 nucleotides agree with TRBD1. Trimming at V came to 0 bases and at J to 6 bases, leaving 6 bases not matched to a gene. The CDR3 totals 15 residues. CDR1 LNHDA and CDR2 SQIVND come from the germline V gene (reference sequence). CDR3 in amino acids: CASSIDLTGAKTQYF. As DNA, the CDR3 is TGTGCCAGTAGTATAGATCTGACAGGGGCGAAGACCCAGTACTTC.

The chain joins TRBV29-1 to TRBJ1-1; D might be TRBD1 (5 bases). Germline loops: CDR1 SQVTM, CDR2 ANQGSEA. The germline V and J ends were trimmed by 7 bases and 4 bases, with 16 bases remaining between them. The CDR3 sequence is 13 residues long. The CDR3 region has the DNA TGCAGCGCGGGAGGCGCCGGGGGCACTGAAGCTTTCTTT. Protein product: CSAGGAGGTEAFF.

The CDR3: CASSIRGQGPYEQYF. The CDR3 bases are TGTGCCAGCAGCATCCGGGGCCAGGGGCCCTACGAGCAGTACTTC. The genes are TRBV2 and TRBJ2-7; perhaps TRBD1 as D (6 bases). V lost 6 bases, J lost 2 bases, and 17 bases lay in between. Germline loops: CDR1 SNHLY, CDR2 FYNNEI. CDR3 length equals 15 residues.

The rearrangement links TRBV6-5 to TRBJ2-6, with 7 bases that match TRBD2. The CDR3 runs 14 residues. The germline V gene has CDR1 MNHEY and CDR2 SVGAGI. V lost 6 bases, J lost 2 bases, and 1 base stayed unmatched. CDR3 sequence reads: CASSGGTGANVLTF. Written as DNA, the CDR3 is TGTGCCAGCAGCGGGGGGACTGGGGCCAACGTCCTGACTTTC.